The T cell receptor (beta chain) described here comes from a study of T cells after yellow fever vaccination. This clonotype was seen a handful of times. Its target is unknown. V shed 4 bases and J shed 3 bases, with 15 bases lying between them. The CDR3 contains 15 residues. Per germline, CDR1 SGHTA and CDR2 FQGNSA. Making TCR cDNA involved 5'RACE template switching, which added UMIs and a universal primer site. TCRdb analysed the 5' RACE reads with MiXCR anew, one entry per CDR3 protein. The repertoire holds about 220,000 distinct CDR3 sequences, with around 3.1% as singletons. General study points: The secondary response peaked faster, at day 5 versus 15, but was weaker.

This clonotype originated in a man aged 18 to 35 who received the YFV17D yellow fever vaccine. The material was CD4+ T cells sorted from PBMCs, obtained 10 days after the yellow fever booster vaccination. V usage is TRBV7-2 and J usage is TRBJ1-1; D ambiguous. CDR3 residues: CASSSDSGRDTEAFF. CDR3 coding DNA: TGTGCCAGCAGCTCCGACTCGGGGAGGGACACTGAAGCTTTCTTT.